This T cell receptor beta chain originates from a study of T cell changes during pregnancy in multiple sclerosis (dated by TCRdb to about 2019). In the study overall: The study looked at changes in the T cell repertoire across pregnancy in women with multiple sclerosis.

The germline V gene gives CDR1 as SGHRS and CDR2 as YFSETQ. Including cysteine and phenylalanine, the CDR3 has 16 amino acids. Just the 48-base CDR3 DNA is kept, in frame starting at base 1. V loses 1 base, J loses 9 bases, and the germline ends lie 20 bases apart. Turning to this clone: There is no known antigen for this receptor. No per-base quality is available; no much larger clone lies one base away.

Library generation was performed with the immunoSEQ multiplex PCR assay. The immuneACCESS repertoire file appears here via TCRdb, limited to in-frame rearrangements. These files lack a portion of the clones; in checked studies, under half of the deficit traces to unresolved V genes, and the cause of the others is not known. This sample gives 35,000 to 45,000 clones in total; roughly nine tenths of them show up just once. The ten largest clonotypes hold under 0.7% of the sample. The sample here was CD4+ T cells from peripheral blood mononuclear cells, taken in the first trimester of pregnancy. The clonotype originates from a female donor with multiple sclerosis, enrolled in a pregnancy study. The rearranged segments are TRBV5-1 and TRBJ2-1; the D gene remains uncertain. In nucleotide form, the sequence is TGCGCCAGCAGCTTGATTCTAACCGCTTCTCCCCGTGAGCAGTTCTTC. Its protein is CASSLILTASPREQFF.